This T cell receptor beta chain was recovered during a study of T cell responses to AZD1222 COVID-19 vaccine. The assay was immunoSEQ multiplex PCR, and TCRdb's table has in-frame clones only and misses some. The table has 84,000 or so clones, about 93% seen once. This TCR derives from an adult in good health. The sample was peripheral blood, taken on day 0 of MenACWY control vaccination.

The CDR3 sequence: CASGIGGGLDNEQFF. CDR3 nucleotides: TGCGCCAGCGGAATCGGGGGCGGGCTAGACAATGAGCAGTTCTTC. The chain is built from TRBV5-1 and TRBJ2-1, with D perhaps given as TRBD1 or TRBD2 (6 bases each). V shed 7 bases and J shed 5 bases, with 19 bases lying between them. This CDR3 is 15 amino acids long. Germline V gives CDR1 SGHRS, CDR2 YFSETQ.